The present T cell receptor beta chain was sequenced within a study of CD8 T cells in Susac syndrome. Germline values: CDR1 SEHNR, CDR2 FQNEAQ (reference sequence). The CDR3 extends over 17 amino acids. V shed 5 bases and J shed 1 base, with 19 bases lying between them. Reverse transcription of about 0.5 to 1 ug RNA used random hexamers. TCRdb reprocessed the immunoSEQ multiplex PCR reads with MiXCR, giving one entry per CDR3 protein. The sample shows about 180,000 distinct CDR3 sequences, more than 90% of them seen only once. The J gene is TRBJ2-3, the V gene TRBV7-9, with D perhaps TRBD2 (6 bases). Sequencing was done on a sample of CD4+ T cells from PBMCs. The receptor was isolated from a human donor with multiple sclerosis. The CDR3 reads CASSGRDSGTGTDTQYF. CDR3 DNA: TGTGCCAGCAGCGGGCGGGACTCGGGCACGGGCACAGATACGCAGTATTTT.